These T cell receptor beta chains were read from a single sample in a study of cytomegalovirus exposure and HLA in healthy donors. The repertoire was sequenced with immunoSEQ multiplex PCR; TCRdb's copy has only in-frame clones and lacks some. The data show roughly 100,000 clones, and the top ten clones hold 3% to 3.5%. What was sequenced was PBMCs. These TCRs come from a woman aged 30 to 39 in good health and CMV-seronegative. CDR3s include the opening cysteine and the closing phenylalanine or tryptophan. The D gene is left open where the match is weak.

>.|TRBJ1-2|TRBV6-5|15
TGTGCCAGCAGTCAAACCCTCAGGGGACAAGCTGGCTACACCTTC
CASSQTLRGQAGYTF
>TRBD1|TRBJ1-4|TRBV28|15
TGTGCCAGCAGTGTCCAACAGGGGGCGAGGGAAAAACTGTTTTTT
CASSVQQGAREKLFF
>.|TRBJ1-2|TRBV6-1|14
TGTGCCAGCAGTGAAATCGTTCAGCCGGGTGGCTACACCTTC
CASSEIVQPGGYTF
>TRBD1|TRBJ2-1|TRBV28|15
TGTGCCAGCAGTTTATCCGGGACAGGGATAAGCGAGCAGTTCTTC
CASSLSGTGISEQFF
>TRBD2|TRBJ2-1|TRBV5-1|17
TGCGCCAGCAGCTTGGTACTTGAGGCGGGAGGTTGGAATGAGCAGTTCTTC
CASSLVLEAGGWNEQFF
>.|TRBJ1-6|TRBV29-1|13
TGCAGCGTTAGACAGGAATATAATTCACCCCTCCACTTT
CSVRQEYNSPLHF
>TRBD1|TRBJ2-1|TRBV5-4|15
TGTGCCAGCAGCAGACGGGACAGGGCCTACAATGAGCAGTTCTTC
CASSRRDRAYNEQFF
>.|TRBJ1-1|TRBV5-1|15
TGCGCCAGCAGCTTGGGACAGCCCATGAACACTGAAGCTTTCTTT
CASSLGQPMNTEAFF
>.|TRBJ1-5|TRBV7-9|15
TGTGCCAGCAGCTCAGGGGCAGCGAACAATCAGCCCCAGCATTTT
CASSSGAANNQPQHF
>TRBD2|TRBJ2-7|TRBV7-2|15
TGTGCCAGCAGCACGTGGACTAGCTCCTACCACGAGCAGTACTTC
CASSTWTSSYHEQYF
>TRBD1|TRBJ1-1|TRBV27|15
TGTGCCAGCAGTTCCGGGACAGGGAGGGGCACTGAAGCTTTCTTT
CASSSGTGRGTEAFF
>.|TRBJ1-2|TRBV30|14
TGTGCCTGGATGTTAGGGGGTCGCCGCTATCGCTACACCTTC
CAWMLGGRRYRYTF
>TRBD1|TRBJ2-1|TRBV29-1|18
TGCAGCGTAGATCCGGGACAGGGGCTCATGGGGTCCTACAATGAGCAGTTCTTC
CSVDPGQGLMGSYNEQFF
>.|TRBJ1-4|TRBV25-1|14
TGTGCCAGCAGTGAATCTGGGGGGTTCGAAAAACTGTTTTTT
CASSESGGFEKLFF
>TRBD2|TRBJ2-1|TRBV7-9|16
TGTGCCAGCAGCTTAGTAGTCACTAGCGGGAGGTTTGAGCAGTTCTTC
CASSLVVTSGRFEQFF